This T cell receptor beta chain was documented in a study of shared clonotypes between healthy human individuals. The CDR3 is made up of 14 amino acids. V was cut by 0 bases and J by 5 bases, with 10 bases left in between. CDR1 SGHAT and CDR2 FQNNGV come from the germline V gene. Assay: immunoSEQ multiplex PCR; the TCRdb copy retains only in-frame clones and omits some. Of approximately 2.1 million clones listed, 85% to 95% are singletons. In regard to this clone: The target antigen is unknown. The identical CDR3 is also encoded by other nucleotide sequences in the sample.

General observations from the study: Represented diversity, genetic and exposure-history alike, was limited by few donors. It was the non-shared clonotypes that had lower generation probabilities than clonotypes shared by all four donors. Naive CD4 clonotype sharing across a few donors was about 5%.

The clonotype originates from a man aged 18 to 30 in good health. Some clones in this sample may be carry-over from other donors' samples. The material sequenced was naive CD4+ T cells from PBMCs. The subset: CD45RA+ positively selected. The chain is built from TRBV11-2 and TRBJ2-5; TRBD1 or TRBD2 may be the D gene (5 bases each). CDR3 DNA sequence: TGTGCCAGCAGCTTAGATGGGGGTCGGGAGACCCAGTACTTC. Protein product: CASSLDGGRETQYF.